A single sample gave rise to the 13 T cell receptor beta chains below, sequenced in a study of sequential checkpoint blockade in melanoma. This table comes from immunoSEQ multiplex PCR, and its TCRdb copy is limited to in-frame clones, with some not included. This sample has some 35,000 clones, with 70% to 90% found just once. Treatment given: randomized to nivolumab then ipilimumab (arm A) or the reverse (arm B). The sequences come from CD8+ T cells sorted from blood (inferred from file names), collected from a patient given nivolumab and ipilimumab in sequence. The receptor set was obtained from a human donor with melanoma.

In its sample, this clone was seen a few times. The chain couples TRBV19 to TRBJ1-1, with D hard to call. V was clipped by 3 bases and J by 0 bases, with 8 bases between them. The CDR3 is made up of 14 amino acids. Germline values: CDR1 LNHDA, CDR2 SQIVND (reference sequence). The CDR3 nucleotides are TGTGCCAGTAGTATTCTCAGGATGAACACTGAAGCTTTCTTT. Translating gives CASSILRMNTEAFF. Looking up the rest from reference TRBV19 and TRBJ1-1 gives the full variable domain: DGGITQSPKYLFRKEGQNVTLSCEQNLNHDAMYWYRQDPGQGLRLIYYSQIVNDFQKGDIAEGYSVSREKKESFPLTVTSAQKNPTAFYLCASSILRMNTEAFFGQGTRLTVV.

This clone has more than one count but fewer than ten. Sequence at one end of the junction differs from germline and may be a read error. The rearrangement joins TRBV5-5 to TRBJ2-7; the D gene is possibly TRBD2 (6 bases). The CDR3 loop spans 12 amino acids. The germline CDR1 and CDR2 sequences are SGHKS and YYEKEE (reference sequence). CDR3 DNA: TGTGCCAGCAGCTTAACCGGCAGGGAGGTCGACTTC. Translation gives CASSLTGREVDF.

J is TRBJ1-5 and V is TRBV28; 9 bases map to TRBD1. This CDR3 is built from 15 residues. Trimming at V came to 6 bases and at J to 6 bases, leaving 9 bases not matched to a gene. Per the germline V gene, CDR1 is MDHEN and CDR2 is SYDVKM. DNA of the CDR3: TGTGCCAGCAGATACGGAACAGGGGGCGGTCAGCCCCAGCATTTT. Its protein is CASRYGTGGGQPQHF. The full variable domain, completed using reference TRBV28 and TRBJ1-5, is DVKVTQSSRYLVKRTGEKVFLECVQDMDHENMFWYRQDPGLGLRLIYFSYDVKMKEKGDIPEGYSVSREKKERFSLILESASTNQTSMYLCASRYGTGGGQPQHFGDGTRLSIL.

V and J are TRBV27 and TRBJ1-2; maybe TRBD1 (5 bases). CDR3 length equals 15 residues. The germline V gene has CDR1 MNHEY and CDR2 SMNVEV (reference sequence). With 6 bases removed from V and 2 bases from J, the gap between germline ends came to 16 bases. The CDR3 reads CASSRTQGINYGYTF. The CDR3 DNA follows: TGTGCCAGCAGCCGGACCCAGGGCATAAACTATGGCTACACCTTC.

The gene calls are TRBV13 and TRBJ2-7; TRBD1 is a possible D gene (6 bases). This CDR3 has 14 residues. CDR1 and CDR2 from the germline V gene are PRHDT and FYEKMQ (reference sequence). V lost 2 bases and J 2 bases, leaving 10 bases between the germline ends. The CDR3 DNA reads as TGTGCCAGCAGCTTAACAGGGCGCCCCTACGAGCAGTACTTC. It encodes CASSLTGRPYEQYF.

The chain has TRBV4-3 and TRBJ2-1; 9 bases map to TRBD2. The CDR3 covers 17 residues. The germline gives CDR1 LGHNA, CDR2 YSLEER. The V gene end was trimmed by 0 bases and the J gene end by 1 base; junction bases not matched to a gene: 4. The CDR3 is CASSQDHLAGSYNEQFF. The CDR3 coding sequence is TGCGCCAGCAGCCAAGATCATCTAGCGGGATCCTACAATGAGCAGTTCTTC.

The chain couples TRBV27 to TRBJ2-1, with 9 bases fitting TRBD1. CDR3 size: 17 residues. Trimming took 3 bases from V and 1 from J; bases not matched to a gene: 7. Germline CDR1 is MNHEY and CDR2 is SMNVEV (reference sequence). For the CDR3, the DNA is TGTGCCAGCAGTTTGGGGACAGGGATGGCATCCTACAATGAGCAGTTCTTC. It translates to CASSLGTGMASYNEQFF.

V usage is TRBV12-5 and J usage is TRBJ1-2; D gene ambiguous. Trimming shortened V by 3 bases and J by 2 bases, and 10 bases separated the two germline ends. The CDR3 runs to 14 residues. Germline-derived CDR1 and CDR2 are LGHNT and FRNRAP. CDR3 coding DNA: TGTGCTAGTGGTTTCCTCCACAAAAACTATGGCTACACCTTC. Translation gives CASGFLHKNYGYTF.

The chain employs TRBV5-5 and TRBJ1-2; D unclear. CDR3 length equals 12 residues. Trimming cost V 6 bases and J 6 bases, with 12 bases left between them. The germline V gene encodes CDR1 SGHKS and CDR2 YYEKEE (reference sequence). The chain's CDR3 is CASTLGGNGYTF. The CDR3 coding sequence is TGTGCCAGCACTCTGGGCGGGAATGGCTACACCTTC.

J is TRBJ1-2 and V is TRBV7-6, with TRBD1 matching 9 bases. With 2 bases clipped from V and 3 bases from J, the junction kept 4 bases outside the gene matches. CDR3 length: 15 residues. Germline CDR1 reads SGHVS; CDR2 reads FNYEAQ. The chain's CDR3 is CASSLRDRVDYGYTF. CDR3 nucleotides: TGTGCCAGCAGCTTAAGGGACAGGGTGGACTATGGCTACACCTTC.

This clone was seen once. The chain recombines TRBV7-9 with TRBJ2-1; 7 bases map to TRBD2. The V segment lost 4 bases and the J segment 0 bases; nucleotides outside the gene matches: 12. The CDR3 is made up of 18 amino acids. Germline V gene sequence: CDR1 SEHNR, CDR2 FQNEAQ (reference sequence). Here the CDR3 DNA reads TGTGCCAGCAGCTCCCTGGCGGGAGACCCTCCCTCCTACAATGAGCAGTTCTTC. Translating gives CASSSLAGDPPSYNEQFF.

The count of this clone is one. This chain links TRBV5-1 with TRBJ2-2, with 8 bases identical to TRBD2. CDR3 length: 14 amino acids. The V segment lost 4 bases and the J segment 6 bases; nucleotides outside the gene matches: 5. Germline V gives CDR1 SGHRS, CDR2 YFSETQ. CDR3 nucleotide sequence: TGCGCCAGCAGCCGGGGACTAGTCCCCGGGGAGCTGTTTTTT. Its protein is CASSRGLVPGELFF.

The chain recombines TRBV27 with TRBJ1-2; TRBD1 might be the D (5 bases). With 6 bases removed from V and 2 bases from J, the gap between germline ends came to 16 bases. Germline-derived CDR1 and CDR2 are MNHEY and SMNVEV (reference sequence). This CDR3 is built from 15 residues. The CDR3 reads CASRGTGVVNYGYTF. In nucleotides, the CDR3 is TGTGCCAGCAGGGGGACGGGGGTGGTCAACTATGGCTACACCTTC.